These T cell receptor beta chains were read from a single sample in a study of cytomegalovirus exposure and HLA in healthy donors. The method was immunoSEQ multiplex PCR; TCRdb's version includes in-frame clones alone and lacks a portion of them. The table records fewer than 100,000 clones, nearly 80% of them present only once. Sequencing input: PBMCs. These receptors were obtained from a female donor in good health and CMV-seronegative. CDR3s include the opening cysteine and the closing phenylalanine or tryptophan. D genes are given only for firm matches. Rows give clone size only sometimes, using once, few, many, or a class for an expanded clone.

J gene: TRBJ1-5
V gene: TRBV27
clone size: .
D gene: TRBD1
CDR3 DNA: TGTGCCAGCAGTTTCCCGCGAGGGACAGGGGTCAATCAGCCCCAGCATTTT
CDR3 protein: CASSFPRGTGVNQPQHF

J gene: TRBJ1-1
V gene: TRBV28
clone size: .
D gene: .
CDR3 DNA: TGTGCCAGCAGTTTATGGCCAAGCCTAGAAGCTTTCTTT
CDR3 protein: CASSLWPSLEAFF

J gene: TRBJ1-4
V gene: TRBV27
clone size: .
D gene: .
CDR3 DNA: TGTGCCAGCAGTTTTTCTAGAAATGAAAAACTGTTTTTT
CDR3 protein: CASSFSRNEKLFF

J gene: TRBJ2-2
V gene: TRBV6-5
clone size: .
D gene: TRBD2
CDR3 DNA: TGTGCCAGCAGGCAAGGAGGGAGGGGCACCGGGGAGCTGTTTTTT
CDR3 protein: CASRQGGRGTGELFF

J gene: TRBJ2-5
V gene: TRBV9
clone size: .
D gene: .
CDR3 DNA: TGTGCCAGCAGCCCAGGGGCGGGAGTGGTCCAAGAGACCCAGTACTTC
CDR3 protein: CASSPGAGVVQETQYF

J gene: TRBJ2-3
V gene: TRBV18
clone size: .
D gene: .
CDR3 DNA: TGTGCCAGCTCTCGCGGACAGTCAGATACGCAGTATTTT
CDR3 protein: CASSRGQSDTQYF

J gene: TRBJ1-5
V gene: TRBV5-1
clone size: .
D gene: TRBD1
CDR3 DNA: TGCGCCAGCAGCCTGACAGGGCCGAATCAGCCCCAGCATTTT
CDR3 protein: CASSLTGPNQPQHF

J gene: TRBJ2-1
V gene: TRBV15
clone size: .
D gene: TRBD2
CDR3 DNA: TGTGCCACCAGCAGAGACCCCCCTGGACTAGCGGGAGAATCGGAGCAGTTCTTC
CDR3 protein: CATSRDPPGLAGESEQFF

J gene: TRBJ1-1
V gene: TRBV6-1
clone size: few
D gene: .
CDR3 DNA: TGTGCCAGCAGTGAAGCGCAGGGATTGACTGAAGCTTTCTTT
CDR3 protein: CASSEAQGLTEAFF

J gene: TRBJ1-1
V gene: TRBV5-1
clone size: once
D gene: .
CDR3 DNA: TGCGCCAGCAGCATGGGATCGGCGGGAGCTTTCTTT
CDR3 protein: CASSMGSAGAFF

J gene: TRBJ2-1
V gene: TRBV15
clone size: few
D gene: .
CDR3 DNA: TGTGCCACCAGCAGACTAGCGGAGCAGTTCTTC
CDR3 protein: CATSRLAEQFF